This TCR beta chain was recorded in a study of blood T cell repertoires in COVID-19 (dated by TCRdb to 2020 to 2021). With regard to the full study: Samples from collaborators originated in the United States, Italy and Spain and spanned both the acute and convalescent phases of COVID-19. A freely available public database, intended as a resource for researchers studying the immune response to SARS-CoV-2, is where the repertoires were released. Where available, HLA class I and class II types were obtained from metadata supplied by the sample provider rather than from assay-based typing. Subjects who had been exposed to COVID-19, were actively infected with it, or had recovered from it provided the deeply sampled blood TCRbeta repertoires that made up the dataset. The samples were drawn from the first 160 participants of the ongoing ImmuneRACE study and from 950 to 1,500 subjects provided by 6 global collaborators. The prospective study material was composed of cDNA or gDNA derived from T cells, B-cell-depleted T cells, or PBMCs. Sample metadata almost always included a de-identified subject ID, COVID-19 status, age in years and sex.

Summary of the overall study and its limitations: The quantity of clinical and demographic metadata differed by source and by participant and was supplied without curation.

TCRbeta CDR3 regions were amplified from genomic DNA using the immunoSEQ Assay, a bias-controlled multiplex PCR. As for the original processing: The number of nucleated cells in each sample was estimated from the amplification of reference gene primers within the assay. To quantify the absolute abundance of each unique TCRbeta CDR3 rearrangement, sequence reads were collapsed and filtered. Productive Simpson clonality was computed per sample as the square root of Simpson's diversity index over productive rearrangements. TCRdb holds this immuneACCESS table with in-frame rearrangements only. Some clones are missing; in checked studies, unresolved V genes explain under half, and the rest has no known cause. That table gives V, J and clone size, and the DNA gave D and trimming. For this sample the table gives around 150,000 clones, of which 84% were detected only once. The ten largest account for roughly 8.7% of the sample.

One collaborating source in Seattle enrolled patients while the patients were actively infected and followed the patients over time throughout the course of disease. The collaborating institutions used their own protocols to collect whole blood in K2EDTA tubes. Collaborator samples were shipped for TCRbeta analysis as frozen whole blood, isolated PBMCs, or DNA extracted from either sample type. Concerning this clone: Which antigen it targets is not known. Nothing much larger sits one base from this clone, and base qualities are not available.

V is cut by 11 bases and J by 5 bases, and the space between the germline ends is 21 bases. The CDR3 sequence holds 14 residues, the cysteine and phenylalanine included. Only the CDR3 region is kept as DNA, spanning 42 bases read in frame from base 1. According to the germline V gene (reference sequence), CDR1 reads MNHEY and CDR2 reads SMNVEV. In this chain, TRBV27 is recombined with TRBJ1-1; too little of a D gene remains to name it. The TCR was taken from a man in his thirties or forties with COVID-19, enrolled during active disease. The specimen sequenced was peripheral blood. This receptor has the CDR3 CAAYPNSYRTEAFF. The sequenced DNA is TGTGCCGCCTATCCCAATTCATATCGGACTGAAGCTTTCTTT.